This passage covers 14 T cell receptor beta chains from one sample sequenced in a study of CD8+ T cells in alopecia areata listed by TCRdb under 2018. The time point label, as the study defines it: around 4 weeks on oral tofacitinib. Sample treatment or condition, as interpreted from the label and publication: oral pan-JAK inhibitor, 5-10 mg twice daily. Library generation was performed with the immunoSEQ multiplex PCR assay. RNA was extracted from all samples and reverse transcribed into cDNA as template for TCR sequencing. TCRdb took this table from immuneACCESS and kept in-frame rearrangements with V and J called. Such tables lack part of the clones; where checked against another copy, unresolved V genes explain under half of the gap, and the rest is unexplained. This sample holds about 190,000 clones; around 56% were observed only once. The ten top clones hold less than 0.8% of the sample. The sequences come from CD4+ T cells sorted from blood, collected at week 4, from a patient treated with tofacitinib. Every receptor here comes from a human donor with alopecia areata.

This sequence joins TRBV27 and TRBJ2-7; 12 bases are a match to TRBD1. Germline assignment: CDR1 MNHEY and CDR2 SMNVEV (reference sequence). The CDR3 covers 15 residues. Trimming at V came to 8 bases and at J to 5 bases, leaving 10 bases not matched to a gene. The CDR3 spells CASLQPGQGAHEQYF. The CDR3 DNA sequence: TGTGCCAGCCTCCAACCGGGACAGGGGGCCCACGAGCAGTACTTC.

DNA for the CDR3: TGTGCCAGCACCCTGAGGCAATTAAACACTGAAGCTTTCTTT. Protein sequence: CASTLRQLNTEAFF. This chain joins TRBV2 and TRBJ1-1; D remains ambiguous. CDR3 length equals 14 residues. Germline lookup yields CDR1 SNHLY and CDR2 FYNNEI. V lost 7 bases and J lost 2, with 14 bases in between.

This clone came up a few times. The chain uses TRBV29-1 and TRBJ2-5, with D maybe TRBD2 (5 bases). The CDR3 consists of 13 residues. Germline V gene sequence: CDR1 SQVTM, CDR2 ANQGSEA. Trimming removed 3 bases at V and 5 bases at J, with 13 bases between. In DNA, the CDR3 is TGCAGCGTTGAGGCGGGTCGAGGTGAGACCCAGTACTTC. Protein product: CSVEAGRGETQYF.

The genes are TRBV29-1 and TRBJ2-1, with D possibly called TRBD1 or TRBD2 (5 bases each). With 5 bases removed from V and 12 bases from J, the gap between germline ends came to 14 bases. The germline V gene has CDR1 SQVTM and CDR2 ANQGSEA. This CDR3 is 11 amino acids long. CDR3 DNA sequence: TGCAGCGTTTCTTTTGGGGACGTGCAGTTCTTC. This codes for CSVSFGDVQFF.

The rearrangement uses TRBV28 and TRBJ2-6; a weak D match, TRBD1 (6 bases). V was trimmed by 4 bases and J by 0 bases, leaving 13 bases between them. This CDR3 contains 17 residues. CDR1 is MDHEN, CDR2 SYDVKM, per germline. The CDR3 nucleotides are TGTGCCAGCAGTTCCATTACAGGGTACTCTGGGGCCAACGTCCTGACTTTC. Amino acid sequence: CASSSITGYSGANVLTF.

J is TRBJ1-2 and V is TRBV28; 10 bases line up with TRBD1. Germline trimming cut 1 base from V and 6 bases from J; bases unmatched to any gene: 2. The CDR3 runs to 14 residues. Germline V gene sequence: CDR1 MDHEN, CDR2 SYDVKM. The CDR3 nucleotides read TGTGCCAGCAGTTTATCCGGGACAGGGGATGGCTACACCTTC. Amino acid sequence: CASSLSGTGDGYTF.

This clone came up a few times. V gene TRBV10-3 combines with J gene TRBJ2-2; 9 nucleotides agree with TRBD2. Germline V gene sequence: CDR1 ENHRY, CDR2 SYGVKD. The CDR3 is 17 amino acids. V lost 4 bases, J lost 5 bases, and 11 bases stayed unmatched. Here the CDR3 reads CAISGSSGRPDTGELFF. CDR3 nucleotide sequence: TGTGCCATCAGTGGGTCGAGCGGGAGGCCGGATACCGGGGAGCTGTTTTTT.

In nucleotides, the CDR3 is TGTGCCAGCACGAGTGGGAGGGCCAGACAGTTCTTC. Residues: CASTSGRARQFF. The gene calls are TRBV7-8 and TRBJ2-1; 7 bases agree with TRBD2. There are 12 residues in the CDR3. The germline V gene has CDR1 SGHVS and CDR2 FQNEAQ. The ends lost 7 bases at V and 13 bases at J; junction bases unmatched: 10.

The chain links TRBV7-2 to TRBJ2-7, with D maybe TRBD1 (5 bases). Trimming removed 4 bases at V and 2 bases at J, with 9 bases between. The germline CDR1 and CDR2 sequences are SGHTA and FQGNSA. The CDR3 consists of 13 residues. This chain's CDR3 is CASSWGPTYEQYF. CDR3 DNA: TGTGCCAGCAGCTGGGGCCCCACCTACGAGCAGTACTTC.

The V gene is TRBV29-1, the J gene TRBJ2-7; D is possibly TRBD1 (6 bases). The CDR3 has 14 amino acids. In germline, CDR1 is SQVTM, CDR2 ANQGSEA. V lost 6 bases to trimming and J lost 7 bases, with 22 bases between them. The CDR3 region is CSVRSRTVSGEQYF. The CDR3 coding sequence is TGCAGCGTGAGATCAAGGACAGTTAGTGGGGAGCAGTACTTC.

The chain carries TRBV6-6 and TRBJ2-6, with no clear D. CDR1 MNHNY and CDR2 SVGAGI come from the germline V gene (reference sequence). V lost 11 bases and J 4 bases, leaving 6 bases between the germline ends. The CDR3 runs to 11 residues. CDR3 DNA sequence: TGTGCCGAACGGGGGGCCAACGTCCTGACTTTC. It specifies CAERGANVLTF.

CDR3 sequence (DNA): TGTGCCAGCGCAAGCCGGGACGGAGCCTACGAGCAGTACTTC. Its protein is CASASRDGAYEQYF. The chain employs TRBV2 and TRBJ2-7; D possibly uses TRBD1 or TRBD2 (5 bases each). The ends were cut back, 8 bases at V and 2 bases at J, with 16 bases in the middle. Germline loops: CDR1 SNHLY, CDR2 FYNNEI. The CDR3 totals 14 residues.

This clone has only a few counts. This chain joins TRBV29-1 and TRBJ2-3, with 11 bases aligning to TRBD1. Trimming at V came to 6 bases and at J to 5 bases, leaving 7 bases not matched to a gene. Germline CDR1 and CDR2: SQVTM and ANQGSEA. The CDR3 is 14 residues long. The CDR3 coding sequence is TGCAGCGTGATTAAGGACAGGGGGCTAGATACGCAGTATTTT. Translation gives CSVIKDRGLDTQYF.

V gene TRBV7-2 combines with J gene TRBJ1-5, with 8 positions matching TRBD1. V was clipped by 4 bases and J by 3 bases; unmatched bases: 5. The CDR3 has 15 residues. The V gene's germline CDR1 is SGHTA and CDR2 FQGNSA. The CDR3 region is CASSYQGALNQPQHF. The CDR3, as DNA: TGTGCCAGCAGCTATCAGGGGGCTCTCAATCAGCCCCAGCATTTT.